Presented here are 31 T cell receptor beta chains from one specimen sequenced in a study of CD8 T cells in ankylosing spondylitis. TCRdb redid the calling of the 5' RACE reads with MiXCR, one entry per CDR3 protein. The repertoire holds around 330,000 distinct CDR3 sequences, with 11% as singletons. The specimen was blood, either unsorted or a sorted T cell fraction (not recorded which). The origin of the receptors is a female donor with ankylosing spondylitis or in good health (not recorded which).

This clonotype was recorded at least ten times. V and J are TRBV20-1 and TRBJ2-7; 7 bases match TRBD2. Germline lookup yields CDR1 DFQATT and CDR2 SNEGSKA (reference sequence). This CDR3 is 14 amino acids long. J lost 5 bases, V lost 4 bases, and 11 bases had no gene match. CDR3 sequence: CSAIAPGREDEQYF. CDR3 bases: TGCAGTGCTATCGCTCCGGGGAGGGAAGACGAGCAGTACTTC.

There are many counts of this clonotype. The chain joins TRBV7-6 to TRBJ1-1; weak D call: TRBD1 (6 bases). CDR3 length equals 13 residues. Between the trimmed V and J ends, which lost 5 bases and 6 bases, there was a span of 13 bases. Germline CDR1 reads SGHVS; CDR2 reads FNYEAQ. This CDR3 is CASSHRVGAEAFF. DNA of the CDR3: TGTGCCAGCAGCCACAGGGTGGGCGCTGAAGCTTTCTTT.

Ten or more counts support this clonotype. The genes are TRBV5-1 and TRBJ2-1; maybe TRBD2 (5 bases). The length of the CDR3 is 14 residues. Trimming shortened V by 4 bases and J by 5 bases, and 13 bases separated the two germline ends. Germline CDR1 and CDR2: SGHRS and YFSETQ. CDR3 sequence: CASSPNWGDNEQFF. Written as DNA, the CDR3 is TGCGCCAGCAGCCCGAATTGGGGAGACAATGAGCAGTTCTTC.

This clonotype was counted a few times. V is TRBV7-2 and J is TRBJ2-2, with TRBD2 matching 8 bases. V lost 5 bases and J lost 0; bases outside the gene matches: 5. CDR1 SGHTA and CDR2 FQGNSA come from the germline V gene. The CDR3 consists of 16 residues. The CDR3 nucleotides are TGTGCCAGCAGCCGAACTAGCGGAACGAACACCGGGGAGCTGTTTTTT. This gives the protein CASSRTSGTNTGELFF.

This clonotype was detected many times. The V call is TRBV29-1, the J call TRBJ2-3; D may be TRBD1 or TRBD2 (6 bases each). Between the trimmed V and J ends, which lost 7 bases and 0 bases, there was a span of 14 bases. The germline CDR1 and CDR2 sequences are SQVTM and ANQGSEA. The CDR3 loop spans 14 amino acids. CDR3 region: CSGGGSSSTDTQYF. The CDR3, as DNA: TGCAGCGGAGGGGGGAGTTCTAGCACAGATACGCAGTATTTT.

This clonotype has at least ten counts. The V gene is TRBV20-1, the J gene TRBJ2-5; 7 nucleotides agree with TRBD1. Germline V gene data show CDR1 as DFQATT and CDR2 as SNEGSKA (reference sequence). Losses at the gene ends were 1 base for V and 9 bases for J; bases not matched to a gene: 11. The length of the CDR3 is 14 residues. This CDR3 is CSARGDRAVRAQYF. The CDR3 nucleotides read TGCAGTGCTAGAGGCGACAGGGCTGTTCGGGCCCAGTACTTC.

Ten or more counts support this clonotype. V and J are TRBV7-8 and TRBJ2-2; D possibly matches TRBD1 or TRBD2 (6 bases each). V lost 7 bases and J lost 0, with 9 bases in between. Looked up from germline, CDR1 is SGHVS and CDR2 is FQNEAQ. The CDR3 is 14 residues long. CDR3 sequence (DNA): TGTGCCAGCATCGGGGGCTCGAACACCGGGGAGCTGTTTTTT. This codes for CASIGGSNTGELFF.

This clonotype was seen ten or more times. The V call is TRBV6-2 or TRBV6-3, the J call TRBJ2-1; 9 bases map to TRBD2. The CDR3 has 15 residues. V trimming: 2 bases; J trimming: 6 bases; junction bases outside the gene matches: 5. Germline assignment: CDR1 MNHEY and CDR2 SVGEGT. CDR3 sequence: CASSYATSGPNEQFF. CDR3 sequence (DNA): TGTGCCAGCAGTTACGCGACTAGCGGACCCAATGAGCAGTTCTTC.

The chain combines TRBV7-2 with TRBJ2-2, with a possible D match to TRBD1 (5 bases). Germline lookup yields CDR1 SGHTA and CDR2 FQGNSA. V dropped 5 bases and J dropped 0 bases, with 13 bases sitting between them. The CDR3 is made up of 16 amino acids. The CDR3 region is CASSRRGGANTGELFF. CDR3 nucleotide sequence: TGTGCCAGCAGCCGTAGGGGTGGGGCGAACACCGGGGAGCTGTTTTTT.

This clonotype was observed many times. V gene TRBV20-1 combines with J gene TRBJ1-5, with D tentatively TRBD1 (6 bases). V lost 3 bases, J lost 6 bases, and 12 bases lay in between. The CDR3 loop spans 13 amino acids. Germline values: CDR1 DFQATT, CDR2 SNEGSKA (reference sequence). CDR3 amino acids: CSARATGSQPQHF. The DNA of the CDR3 is TGCAGTGCTAGGGCGACAGGTTCTCAGCCCCAGCATTTT.

This clonotype was observed at least ten times. The CDR3, as DNA: TGTGCCATCAGCGCCGGGACAGGGAGTGCGACCGGGGAGCTGTTTTTT. This gives the protein CAISAGTGSATGELFF. V and J are TRBV10-3 and TRBJ2-2, with TRBD1 matching 9 bases. The V segment lost 6 bases and the J segment 5 bases; nucleotides outside the gene matches: 10. Germline loops: CDR1 ENHRY, CDR2 SYGVKD. CDR3 length equals 16 residues.

Many counts were recorded for this clonotype. The chain employs TRBV5-1 and TRBJ2-1, with 8 bases matching TRBD1. J was trimmed by 5 bases and V by 7 bases; bases with no gene match: 5. The CDR3 is 13 amino acids. Germline assignment: CDR1 SGHRS and CDR2 YFSETQ. This CDR3 reads CASGQGPDNEQFF. CDR3 DNA sequence: TGCGCCAGCGGACAGGGTCCGGACAATGAGCAGTTCTTC.

This clonotype was counted at least ten times. The J gene is TRBJ1-1, the V gene TRBV20-1; no firm D call. V was cut by 0 bases and J by 4 bases, with 9 bases left in between. Germline-derived CDR1 and CDR2 are DFQATT and SNEGSKA (reference sequence). This CDR3 has 13 residues. The CDR3 spells CSARDHRGTEAFF. CDR3 coding DNA: TGCAGTGCTAGAGATCACCGGGGCACTGAAGCTTTCTTT.

The V gene is TRBV11-2, the J gene TRBJ1-1; no reliable D call. Trimming shortened V by 1 base and J by 4 bases, and 13 bases separated the two germline ends. The CDR3 runs to 15 residues. The germline V gene has CDR1 SGHAT and CDR2 FQNNGV. The CDR3 here is CASSLGPGHPTEAFF. The CDR3 DNA follows: TGTGCCAGCAGCTTAGGCCCCGGGCATCCCACTGAAGCTTTCTTT.

The sample holds many counts of this clonotype. The CDR3 DNA reads TGCGCCAGCAGCCCGGGACAGACCTTCTATGGCTACACCTTC. This gives the protein CASSPGQTFYGYTF. J is TRBJ1-2 and V is TRBV5-1; 7 nucleotides line up with TRBD1. V lost 4 bases to trimming and J lost 4 bases; unmatched junction nucleotides: 7. Per the germline V gene, CDR1 is SGHRS and CDR2 is YFSETQ. The CDR3 is 14 residues long.

This clonotype was seen ten or more times. The genes are TRBV12-3 or TRBV12-4 and TRBJ1-2, with 7 bases that match TRBD1. The CDR3 covers 15 residues. Germline trimming cut 3 bases from V and 2 bases from J; bases unmatched to any gene: 6. CDR3 region: CASSFVSGQNYGYTF. CDR3 in DNA: TGTGCCAGCAGTTTCGTCTCGGGACAGAACTATGGCTACACCTTC.

This clonotype has ten or more counts. The chain uses TRBV27 and TRBJ2-1; D perhaps matches TRBD2 (5 bases). V shed 7 bases and J shed 6 bases, with 16 bases lying between them. The CDR3 is 14 amino acids. Looked up from germline, CDR1 is MNHEY and CDR2 is SMNVEV (reference sequence). For the CDR3, the DNA is TGTGCCAGCACCAGCGGACTGGCAAGCAATGAGCAGTTCTTC. Translating it yields CASTSGLASNEQFF.

The chain couples TRBV28 to TRBJ2-1, with D tentatively TRBD2 (7 bases). The CDR3 is 14 residues long. The germline V and J ends were trimmed by 6 bases and 0 bases, with 9 bases remaining between them. Germline CDR1 is MDHEN and CDR2 is SYDVKM. The CDR3 nucleotides read TGTGCCAGCAGAGGGGGGGGCTCCTACAATGAGCAGTTCTTC. The encoded protein is CASRGGGSYNEQFF.

This clonotype was observed at least ten times. The V and J genes are TRBV12-3 or TRBV12-4 and TRBJ1-1, with 7 bases that match TRBD1. Germline trimming cut 6 bases from V and 5 bases from J; bases unmatched to any gene: 3. The CDR3 runs 12 residues. This chain's CDR3 is CASSVQGTEAFF. The CDR3 nucleotides are TGTGCCAGCAGCGTACAGGGGACTGAAGCTTTCTTT.

This clonotype was picked up many times. The chain uses TRBV20-1 and TRBJ2-3; no reliable D call. Trimming stripped 6 bases from V and 4 bases from J, with 8 bases between. CDR1 DFQATT and CDR2 SNEGSKA come from the germline V gene (reference sequence). CDR3 size: 11 residues. CDR3 region: CSAPRADTQYF. Here the CDR3 DNA reads TGCAGTGCCCCTAGGGCAGATACGCAGTATTTT.

This clonotype was counted ten times or more. This sequence joins TRBV5-1 and TRBJ1-1; 9 bases are a match to TRBD1. V lost 4 bases to trimming and J lost 1 base; unmatched junction nucleotides: 5. The CDR3 consists of 15 residues. The V gene's germline CDR1 is SGHRS and CDR2 YFSETQ. The CDR3 loop is CASSLGQGKNTEAFF. The CDR3 DNA follows: TGCGCCAGCAGCCTAGGACAGGGGAAGAACACTGAAGCTTTCTTT.

The table lists this clonotype with many counts. The chain employs TRBV7-2 and TRBJ1-6, with D hard to call. Germline V gene lookup returns CDR1 SGHTA and CDR2 FQGNSA. Trimming left V 5 bases short and J 13 bases short, with 15 bases between. This CDR3 has 13 amino acids. The chain's CDR3 is CASSPGPPSPLHF. In DNA form, the CDR3 reads TGTGCCAGCAGCCCTGGACCGCCTTCCCCCCTCCACTTT.

This rearrangement joins TRBV5-1 to TRBJ2-4, with a tentative D call TRBD2 (6 bases). CDR3 length equals 15 residues. Germline V gene data show CDR1 as SGHRS and CDR2 as YFSETQ. The V end was cut by 0 bases, the J end by 2 bases, with 9 bases between. In DNA form, the CDR3 reads TGCGCCAGCAGCTTGGTTGCGGGGTCCAAAAACATTCAGTACTTC. It translates to CASSLVAGSKNIQYF.

The V call is TRBV10-3, the J call TRBJ1-5; D is unclear. Germline loops: CDR1 ENHRY, CDR2 SYGVKD. The CDR3 loop spans 15 amino acids. Trimming cost V 3 bases and J 0 bases, with 9 bases left between them. Here the CDR3 reads CAISETQDSNQPQHF. The CDR3 DNA reads as TGTGCCATCAGTGAAACGCAGGATAGCAATCAGCCCCAGCATTTT.

Of note for this clonotype: Here the CDR3 omits its conserved ending phenylalanine or tryptophan, so a read error is the likely source. The genes are TRBV28 and TRBJ2-3; D is uncertain. This CDR3 comprises 11 residues. V lost 7 bases to trimming and J lost 4 bases, with 6 bases between them. Germline V gene lookup returns CDR1 MDHEN and CDR2 SYDVKM. This CDR3 reads CASTTADTQYC. In DNA form, the CDR3 reads TGTGCCAGCACAACTGCAGATACGCAGTATTGT.

Ten or more counts support this clonotype. The chain joins TRBV28 to TRBJ1-5, with D possibly being TRBD1 (6 bases). Germline V gives CDR1 MDHEN, CDR2 SYDVKM. This CDR3 is built from 19 residues. Trimming removed 3 bases at V and 0 bases at J, with 21 bases between. The CDR3, as DNA: TGTGCCAGCAGTTTTTACGGCCGGTGGGACAAAGATAGCAATCAGCCCCAGCATTTT. This encodes CASSFYGRWDKDSNQPQHF. Complete variable domain (other parts from reference TRBV28 and TRBJ1-5): DVKVTQSSRYLVKRTGEKVFLECVQDMDHENMFWYRQDPGLGLRLIYFSYDVKMKEKGDIPEGYSVSREKKERFSLILESASTNQTSMYLCASSFYGRWDKDSNQPQHFGDGTRLSIL.

In DNA, the CDR3 is TGTGCCAGCAGCCCGTTCCAGTCCTCCTACGAGCAGTACTTC. This translates into CASSPFQSSYEQYF. The chain couples TRBV14 to TRBJ2-7, with unresolved D. The V gene lost 4 bases and the J gene lost 0 bases, with 10 bases spanning the gap. The germline CDR1 and CDR2 sequences are SGHDN and FVKESK. The CDR3 has 14 residues.

As to this clonotype: At one end, the junction sequence differs from germline, possibly due to a read error. The genes are TRBV7-2 and TRBJ2-7, with 8 bases fitting TRBD2. Germline values: CDR1 SGHTA, CDR2 FQGNSA. The CDR3 has 15 residues. The CDR3 bases are TGTGCCAGCAGCTTAGCGCTAGGGGCTCGGGGGGGGCTGAACTTC. Translated: CASSLALGARGGLNF.

This clonotype has ten or more counts. The J gene is TRBJ1-5, the V gene TRBV7-8; 7 bases match TRBD1. J lost 6 bases, V lost 0 bases, and 8 bases had no gene match. This CDR3 comprises 16 residues. CDR1 SGHVS and CDR2 FQNEAQ come from the germline V gene. CDR3 DNA: TGTGCCAGCAGCTTAGCGGGAACAGGGGTAGGTCAGCCCCAGCATTTT. Amino acid sequence: CASSLAGTGVGQPQHF.

In its sample, this clonotype was seen a few times. The rearrangement joins TRBV27 to TRBJ2-7; unclear D gene. Per the germline V gene, CDR1 is MNHEY and CDR2 is SMNVEV (reference sequence). Trimming pared 5 bases from V and 2 bases from J, leaving 7 bases between. The CDR3 totals 12 residues. CDR3 sequence (DNA): TGTGCCAGCAGTCGAATGCCCTACGAGCAGTACTTC. This translates into CASSRMPYEQYF.

This clonotype was recorded many times. The chain joins TRBV5-6 to TRBJ2-3; D gene ambiguous. The germline V gene has CDR1 SGHDT and CDR2 YYEEEE. Trimming pared 4 bases from V and 4 bases from J, leaving 4 bases between. The CDR3 is 11 residues long. The CDR3 here is CASSTADTQYF. CDR3 nucleotide sequence: TGTGCCAGCAGCACCGCAGATACGCAGTATTTT.